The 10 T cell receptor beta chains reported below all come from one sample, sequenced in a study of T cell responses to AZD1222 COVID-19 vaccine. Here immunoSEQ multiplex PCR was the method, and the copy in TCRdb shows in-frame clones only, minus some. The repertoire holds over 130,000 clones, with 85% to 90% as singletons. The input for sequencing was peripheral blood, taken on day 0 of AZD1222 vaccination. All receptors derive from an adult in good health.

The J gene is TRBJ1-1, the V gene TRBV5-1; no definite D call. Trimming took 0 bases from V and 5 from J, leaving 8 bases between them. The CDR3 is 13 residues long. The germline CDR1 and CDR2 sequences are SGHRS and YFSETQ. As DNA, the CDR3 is TGCGCCAGCAGCTTGGCTGGGGAGACTGAAGCTTTCTTT. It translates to CASSLAGETEAFF.

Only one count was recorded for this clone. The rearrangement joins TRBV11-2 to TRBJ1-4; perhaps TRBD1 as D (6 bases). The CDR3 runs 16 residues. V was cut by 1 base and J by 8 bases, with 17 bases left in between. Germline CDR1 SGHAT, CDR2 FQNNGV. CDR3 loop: CASSLARVGAREKLFF. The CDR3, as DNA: TGTGCCAGCAGCTTAGCCCGCGTGGGGGCGAGGGAAAAACTGTTTTTT. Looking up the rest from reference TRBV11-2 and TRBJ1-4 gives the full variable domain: EAGVAQSPRYKIIEKRQSVAFWCNPISGHATLYWYQQILGQGPKLLIQFQNNGVVDDSQLPKDRFSAERLKGVDSTLKIQPAKLEDSAVYLCASSLARVGAREKLFFGSGTQLSVL.

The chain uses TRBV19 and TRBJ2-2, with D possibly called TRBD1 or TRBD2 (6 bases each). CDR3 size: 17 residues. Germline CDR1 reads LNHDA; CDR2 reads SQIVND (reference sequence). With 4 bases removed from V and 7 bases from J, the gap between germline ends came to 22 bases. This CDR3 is CASSTLSGARRGGELFF. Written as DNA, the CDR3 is TGTGCCAGTAGTACGTTGTCAGGGGCGCGGAGGGGCGGGGAGCTGTTTTTT.

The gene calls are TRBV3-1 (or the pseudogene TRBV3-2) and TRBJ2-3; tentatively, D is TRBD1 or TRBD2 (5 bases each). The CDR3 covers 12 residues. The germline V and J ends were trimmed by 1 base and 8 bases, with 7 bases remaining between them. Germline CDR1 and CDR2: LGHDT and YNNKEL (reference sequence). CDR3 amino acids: CASSQGDRTQYF. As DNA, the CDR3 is TGTGCCAGCAGCCAAGGGGACCGTACGCAGTATTTT.

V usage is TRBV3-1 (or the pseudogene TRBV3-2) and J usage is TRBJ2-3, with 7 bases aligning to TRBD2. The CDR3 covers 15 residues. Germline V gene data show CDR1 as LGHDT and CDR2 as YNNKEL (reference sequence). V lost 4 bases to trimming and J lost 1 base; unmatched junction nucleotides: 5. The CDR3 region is CASSPLSGGTDTQYF. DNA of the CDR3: TGTGCCAGCAGCCCCTTGAGCGGGGGCACAGATACGCAGTATTTT.

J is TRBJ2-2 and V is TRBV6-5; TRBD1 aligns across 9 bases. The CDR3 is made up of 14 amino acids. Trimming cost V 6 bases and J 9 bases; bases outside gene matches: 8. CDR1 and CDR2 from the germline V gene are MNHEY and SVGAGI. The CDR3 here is CASSADRGARELFF. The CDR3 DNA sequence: TGTGCCAGCAGCGCGGACAGGGGTGCCCGGGAGCTGTTTTTT.

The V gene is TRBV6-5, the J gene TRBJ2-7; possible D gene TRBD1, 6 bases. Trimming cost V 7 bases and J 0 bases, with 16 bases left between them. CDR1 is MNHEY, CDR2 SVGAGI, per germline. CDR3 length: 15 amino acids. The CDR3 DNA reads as TGTGCCAGCACTGGACAGCCAGACCGCTCCTACGAGCAGTACTTC. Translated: CASTGQPDRSYEQYF.

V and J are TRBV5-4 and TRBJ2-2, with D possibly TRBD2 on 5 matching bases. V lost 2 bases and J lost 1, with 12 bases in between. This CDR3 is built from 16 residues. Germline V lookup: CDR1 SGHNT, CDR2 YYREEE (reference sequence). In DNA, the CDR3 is TGTGCCAGCAGCTTTACTGAGGGCAGGAACACCGGGGAGCTGTTTTTT. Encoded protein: CASSFTEGRNTGELFF. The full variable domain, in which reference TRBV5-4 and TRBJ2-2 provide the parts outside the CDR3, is ETGVTQSPTHLIKTRGQQVTLRCSSQSGHNTVSWYQQALGQGPQFIFQYYREEENGRGNFPPRFSGLQFPNYSSELNVNALELDDSALYLCASSFTEGRNTGELFFGEGSRLTVL.

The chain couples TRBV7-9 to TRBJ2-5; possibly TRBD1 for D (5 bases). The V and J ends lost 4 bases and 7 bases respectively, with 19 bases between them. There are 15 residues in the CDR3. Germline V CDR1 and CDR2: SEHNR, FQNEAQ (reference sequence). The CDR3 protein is CASSWGATRTGTQYF. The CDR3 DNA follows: TGTGCCAGCAGCTGGGGCGCAACTCGGACGGGGACCCAGTACTTC. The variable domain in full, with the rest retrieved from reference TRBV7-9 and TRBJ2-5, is DTGVSQNPRHKITKRGQNVTFRCDPISEHNRLYWYRQTLGQGPEFLTYFQNEAQLEKSRLLSDRFSAERPKGSFSTLEIQRTEQGDSAMYLCASSWGATRTGTQYFGPGTRLLVL.

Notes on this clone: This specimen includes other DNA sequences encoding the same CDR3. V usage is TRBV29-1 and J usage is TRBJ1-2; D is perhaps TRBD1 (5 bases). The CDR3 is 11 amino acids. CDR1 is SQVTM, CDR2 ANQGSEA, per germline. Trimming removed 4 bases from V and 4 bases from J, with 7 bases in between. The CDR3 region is CSVGGGYGYTF. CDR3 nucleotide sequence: TGCAGCGTTGGGGGCGGCTATGGCTACACCTTC.